This T cell receptor beta chain was captured in a study of T-cell reconstitution after alpha-beta-depleted transplantation in children. Study conclusions and caveats: Surviving recipient T cells and thymic progenitors accounted for the high day-60 TCRbeta diversity observed in some patients. Newly produced T cells mostly provided counts and TCRbeta diversity after one year, as hyperexpanded clones declined. The study reportedly traced alpha-beta T cells about two months after transplant to several hundred expanded graft clones.

Ten or more counts support this clonotype. Its target is unknown. Preparation of the TCRbeta library was carried out with unique molecular identifiers. Each CDR3 protein gets one entry after TCRdb re-called the PCR reads with MiXCR. The sample lists about 90,000 distinct CDR3 sequences, 15% to 19% occurring once. The specimen was PBMCs, mostly from graft donor cells, collected 180 days after TCRalphabeta/CD19-depleted stem cell transplant. This TCR was recovered from a male patient aged 2-9 years who had a stem cell transplant for acute lymphoblastic leukemia, so the T cells may come from the graft donor.

CDR3 nucleotide sequence: TGCGCCAGCAGCTGGACAGGGAGGAAAGGCGGGGAGCTGTTTTTT. Its translation: CASSWTGRKGGELFF. The chain uses TRBV5-1 and TRBJ2-2; 8 nucleotides match TRBD1. With 3 bases clipped from V and 7 bases from J, the junction kept 8 bases outside the gene matches. This CDR3 is built from 15 residues. The germline V gene encodes CDR1 SGHRS and CDR2 YFSETQ.